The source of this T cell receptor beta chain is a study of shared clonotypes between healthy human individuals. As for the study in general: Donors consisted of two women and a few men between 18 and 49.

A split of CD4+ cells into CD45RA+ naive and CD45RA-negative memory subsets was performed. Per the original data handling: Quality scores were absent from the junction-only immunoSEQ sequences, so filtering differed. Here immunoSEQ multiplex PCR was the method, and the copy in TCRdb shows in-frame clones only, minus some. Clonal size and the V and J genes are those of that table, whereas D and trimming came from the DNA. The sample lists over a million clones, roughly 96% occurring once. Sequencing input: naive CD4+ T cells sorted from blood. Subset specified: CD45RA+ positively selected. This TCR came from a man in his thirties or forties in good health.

The CDR3 DNA sequence: TGTGCCAGCAGTTTATGGGGCTTAGCGGGCACCAATGAGCAGTTCTTC. It specifies CASSLWGLAGTNEQFF. This rearrangement joins TRBV28 to TRBJ2-1, with 7 bases lining up with TRBD2. This CDR3 comprises 16 residues. CDR1 and CDR2 (germline): MDHEN, SYDVKM. J was trimmed by 6 bases and V by 0 bases; bases with no gene match: 8.